The 23 T cell receptor beta chains listed next were all sequenced from one sample in a study of OX40 agonist ivuxolimab in advanced cancers. Clones were sequenced by immunoSEQ multiplex PCR, and TCRdb holds only the in-frame ones, with some missing. The data show 77,000 or so clones, with around nine tenths seen just once and around 0.8% held by the top ten. The source was CD4+ or CD8+ T cells sorted from blood, collected in a trial of the OX40 agonist ivuxolimab. Every receptor here comes from an adult with an advanced solid tumor such as melanoma, head and neck, liver or kidney cancer.

The rearrangement joins TRBV11-2 to TRBJ1-1, with no clear D. Between the trimmed V and J ends, which lost 5 bases and 0 bases, there was a span of 10 bases. This CDR3 is built from 14 residues. In germline, CDR1 is SGHAT, CDR2 FQNNGV. The CDR3 nucleotides read TGTGCCAGCAGCCCCGACCGACTGAACACTGAAGCTTTCTTT. Its protein product is CASSPDRLNTEAFF.

This chain joins TRBV28 and TRBJ1-1; D is unclear. The germline gives CDR1 MDHEN, CDR2 SYDVKM. The CDR3 is 12 residues long. V dropped 5 bases and J dropped 7 bases, with 11 bases sitting between them. The CDR3 is CASSPAWGEAFF. DNA for the CDR3: TGTGCCAGCAGTCCAGCATGGGGTGAAGCTTTCTTT.

CDR3 residues: CASSPIPPGTSGETQYF. The CDR3 nucleotides read TGTGCCAGCAGTCCCATCCCCCCCGGGACTAGCGGGGAGACCCAGTACTTC. This chain joins TRBV27 and TRBJ2-5, with TRBD2 matching 12 bases. The CDR3 spans 17 residues. CDR1 is MNHEY and CDR2 is SMNVEV in the germline V gene (reference sequence). J was trimmed by 5 bases and V by 5 bases; bases with no gene match: 12.

Worth noting for this clone: The same CDR3 can be traced to other DNA sequences in this sample. The chain couples TRBV27 to TRBJ2-2, with D tentatively TRBD1 or TRBD2 (6 bases each). This CDR3 comprises 16 residues. From germline, CDR1 is MNHEY and CDR2 SMNVEV (reference sequence). The V and J ends lost 1 base and 2 bases respectively, with 11 bases between them. The CDR3 nucleotides are TGTGCCAGCAGTTTATACGGGGGCTCCAACACCGGGGAGCTGTTTTTT. Its translation is CASSLYGGSNTGELFF.

This chain links TRBV7-9 with TRBJ2-1, with 10 bases aligning to TRBD2. The V segment lost 0 bases and the J segment 8 bases; nucleotides outside the gene matches: 7. The length of the CDR3 is 16 residues. Germline V gene data show CDR1 as SEHNR and CDR2 as FQNEAQ (reference sequence). The CDR3: CASSLARTSGNDEQFF. The CDR3, as DNA: TGTGCCAGCAGCTTAGCGCGAACTAGCGGGAACGATGAGCAGTTCTTC. Full variable domain (remainder filled in from reference TRBV7-9 and TRBJ2-1): DTGVSQNPRHKITKRGQNVTFRCDPISEHNRLYWYRQTLGQGPEFLTYFQNEAQLEKSRLLSDRFSAERPKGSFSTLEIQRTEQGDSAMYLCASSLARTSGNDEQFFGPGTRLTVL.

This chain connects TRBV6-1 to TRBJ2-5, with D possibly being TRBD1 (6 bases). The CDR3 is 14 amino acids. The ends were cut back, 7 bases at V and 3 bases at J, with 15 bases in the middle. CDR1 and CDR2 from the germline V gene are MNHNS and SASEGT. CDR3 nucleotides: TGTGCCAGCATAGAACAGGGACCCAAAGAGACCCAGTACTTC. Translation: CASIEQGPKETQYF.

The chain is built from TRBV7-9 and TRBJ1-2; maybe TRBD1 (6 bases). The ends were cut back, 5 bases at V and 6 bases at J, with 10 bases in the middle. Germline V gene data show CDR1 as SEHNR and CDR2 as FQNEAQ (reference sequence). The length of the CDR3 is 12 residues. For the CDR3, the DNA is TGTGCCAGCAGCCAGGACAGCCATGGCTACACCTTC. Encoded protein: CASSQDSHGYTF.

The rearrangement joins TRBV2 to TRBJ1-5; D is uncertain. The length of the CDR3 is 12 residues. V lost 3 bases to trimming and J lost 5 bases, with 5 bases between them. CDR1 SNHLY and CDR2 FYNNEI come from the germline V gene. Here the CDR3 reads CASSDSDQPQHF. DNA of the CDR3: TGTGCCAGCAGTGATAGTGATCAGCCCCAGCATTTT.

This chain connects TRBV27 to TRBJ1-2; TRBD1 is a possible D gene (5 bases). CDR3 length: 15 residues. Germline assignment: CDR1 MNHEY and CDR2 SMNVEV (reference sequence). Trimming removed 4 bases at V and 4 bases at J, with 16 bases between. CDR3 in amino acids: CASSSVQGPSYGYTF. The DNA for the CDR3 is TGTGCCAGCAGTTCCGTCCAGGGACCGAGCTATGGCTACACCTTC.

V gene TRBV18 combines with J gene TRBJ2-1; 10 positions agree with TRBD1. Per the germline V gene, CDR1 is KGHSH and CDR2 is LQKENI. The trim removed 3 bases at V and 7 bases at J, leaving 6 bases unmatched. The CDR3 extends over 15 amino acids. CDR3 sequence: CASSPNGQGVNEQFF. CDR3 nucleotides: TGTGCCAGCTCACCGAACGGACAGGGGGTGAATGAGCAGTTCTTC.

The rearrangement uses TRBV11-3 and TRBJ2-7; no clear D gene. The V and J ends lost 0 bases and 9 bases respectively, with 12 bases between them. Germline CDR1 SGHNT, CDR2 YENEEA. The CDR3 is 13 amino acids. The CDR3 is CASSLDGQTGQYF. In nucleotides, the CDR3 is TGTGCCAGCAGCTTAGATGGCCAGACGGGGCAGTACTTC.

This chain uses TRBV7-9 with TRBJ1-1; D uncertain. Germline-derived CDR1 and CDR2 are SEHNR and FQNEAQ (reference sequence). The V and J ends lost 2 bases and 0 bases respectively, with 10 bases between them. CDR3 length: 15 residues. The CDR3 coding sequence is TGTGCCAGCAGCTTAAGACAAGATATGAACACTGAAGCTTTCTTT. Protein sequence: CASSLRQDMNTEAFF.

A single count supports this clone. The genes are TRBV25-1 and TRBJ2-2, with D perhaps TRBD1 (6 bases). The V gene lost 2 bases and the J gene lost 5 bases, with 15 bases spanning the gap. The CDR3 covers 16 residues. Germline CDR1 is MGHDK and CDR2 is SYGVNS. Written as DNA, the CDR3 is TGTGCCAGCAGTGAAAAAACCAACAGGGTGACCGGGGAGCTGTTTTTT. This codes for CASSEKTNRVTGELFF.

This chain connects TRBV6-5 to TRBJ2-1; 8 bases map to TRBD2. The germline V gene has CDR1 MNHEY and CDR2 SVGAGI. CDR3 size: 16 residues. Trimming removed 4 bases from V and 8 bases from J; junction bases left unmatched: 13. CDR3 nucleotide sequence: TGTGCCAGCAGTTCCAGGGGCGGGACTAGTGTCGATGAGCAGTTCTTC. Residues: CASSSRGGTSVDEQFF.

The chain is built from TRBV18 and TRBJ1-3, with D perhaps TRBD1 (5 bases). Germline CDR1 is KGHSH and CDR2 is LQKENI. The CDR3 is made up of 16 amino acids. V lost 8 bases to trimming and J lost 0 bases, with 17 bases between them. CDR3 sequence (DNA): TGTGCCAGCCGGGACGTCACCCTGAGCTCTGGAAACACCATATATTTT. Translation gives CASRDVTLSSGNTIYF.

V is TRBV7-2 and J is TRBJ2-7; no clear D. Germline CDR1 is SGHTA and CDR2 is FQGNSA. The CDR3 has 14 residues. V was shortened by 3 bases and J by 2 bases, with 11 bases between the two germline ends. CDR3 residues: CASSFYGSTYEQYF. CDR3 nucleotides: TGTGCCAGCAGCTTTTACGGCAGCACCTACGAGCAGTACTTC.

The chain links TRBV28 to TRBJ2-2; D is undetermined. Trimming removed 7 bases from V and 0 bases from J, with 15 bases in between. The germline V gene encodes CDR1 MDHEN and CDR2 SYDVKM. There are 16 residues in the CDR3. CDR3 DNA: TGTGCCAGCAAAACGTATCAGGTCGCGAACACCGGGGAGCTGTTTTTT. Protein: CASKTYQVANTGELFF.

The chain links TRBV28 to TRBJ2-4; perhaps D is TRBD1 or TRBD2 (5 bases each). The length of the CDR3 is 13 residues. Germline V CDR1 and CDR2: MDHEN, SYDVKM. V was shortened by 7 bases and J by 6 bases, with 13 bases between the two germline ends. The CDR3 DNA follows: TGTGCCAGCACCGAGGGGACGACAAACATTCAGTACTTC. Translating gives CASTEGTTNIQYF.

The chain is built from TRBV5-4 and TRBJ2-1, with D tentatively TRBD2 (7 bases). The V and J ends lost 4 bases and 5 bases respectively, with 19 bases between them. Germline V gene lookup returns CDR1 SGHNT and CDR2 YYREEE (reference sequence). The CDR3 contains 16 residues. In nucleotides, the CDR3 is TGTGCCAGCAGCAGGGGGGGGGTAGCGACTAACAATGAGCAGTTCTTC. This translates into CASSRGGVATNNEQFF.

CDR3 region: CATTRRTGGAGNTEAFF. CDR3 DNA sequence: TGTGCCACCACCAGGAGGACAGGCGGGGCGGGGAACACTGAAGCTTTCTTT. The J gene is TRBJ1-1, the V gene TRBV15, with 7 positions matching TRBD1. Trimming at V came to 7 bases and at J to 1 base, leaving 15 bases not matched to a gene. This CDR3 has 17 amino acids. Germline loops: CDR1 LNHNV, CDR2 YYDKDF (reference sequence). The full variable domain, in which reference TRBV15 and TRBJ1-1 provide the parts outside the CDR3, is DAMVIQNPRYQVTQFGKPVTLSCSQTLNHNVMYWYQQKSSQAPKLLFHYYDKDFNNEADTPDNFQSRRPNTSFCFLDIRSPGLGDTAMYLCATTRRTGGAGNTEAFFGQGTRLTVV.

The rearrangement uses TRBV4-1 and TRBJ2-5; D tentatively fits TRBD1 or TRBD2 (6 bases each). The V and J ends lost 1 base and 5 bases respectively, with 11 bases between them. This CDR3 comprises 14 residues. Germline V CDR1 and CDR2: MGHRA, YSYEKL. The CDR3 spells CASSQAGAGETQYF. Here the CDR3 DNA reads TGCGCCAGCAGCCAAGCGGGGGCCGGGGAGACCCAGTACTTC.

This sequence joins TRBV29-1 and TRBJ1-4; TRBD1 aligns across 9 bases. Germline CDR1 reads SQVTM; CDR2 reads ANQGSEA. This CDR3 region has 15 residues. Trimming cost V 6 bases and J 7 bases; bases outside gene matches: 12. This chain's CDR3 is CSVRNIGQGSEKLFF. The CDR3 DNA is TGCAGCGTCCGGAATATTGGACAGGGGAGTGAAAAACTGTTTTTT.

V is TRBV5-1 and J is TRBJ2-1, with 9 positions matching TRBD1. Germline V lookup: CDR1 SGHRS, CDR2 YFSETQ. V was pared by 4 bases and J by 6 bases, with 5 bases of the junction left unmatched. This CDR3 is built from 14 residues. The CDR3 is CASSKGQGLNEQFF. The DNA for the CDR3 is TGCGCCAGCAGCAAGGGACAGGGACTCAATGAGCAGTTCTTC.